This T cell receptor beta chain was documented in a study of blood T cell repertoires in COVID-19. The germline V gene has CDR1 DFQATT and CDR2 SNEGSKA (reference sequence). The length of the CDR3 is 11 residues. With 3 bases removed from V and 9 bases from J, the gap between germline ends came to 8 bases. Method: immunoSEQ multiplex PCR; TCRdb's copy keeps in-frame clones and lacks some. The sample lists fewer than 250,000 clones, about nine tenths occurring once. The genes are TRBV20-1 and TRBJ2-2; D is ambiguous. This TCR came from a man under 40 with COVID-19, enrolled during active disease. What was sequenced was peripheral blood. CDR3: CSARGPRELFF. CDR3 in DNA: TGCAGTGCTAGGGGCCCTCGGGAGCTGTTTTTT.